This T cell receptor beta chain stems from a study of CD8+CD57+ T cells in acquired aplastic anemia. In the study overall: The sorted CD4+ and CD8+ cells yielded an average approximately 3.3 ug of DNA.

This CDR3 spans 17 amino acids. Germline CDR1 is DFQATT and CDR2 is SNEGSKA (reference sequence). The V segment lost 1 base and the J segment 1 base; nucleotides outside the gene matches: 11. Sequencing involved patients with CD8+CD57+ cell expansion previously shown by flow cytometry. This clonotype was counted at least ten times. The antigen is unknown. Study-wide results and limits: Simpson's diversity of CD8+ cells was not significantly different in patients compared with controls. It was found that under 30 CD8+ CDR3 sequences were shared between patients and controls.

The template used for profiling TCR beta VDJ and CDR3 was genomic DNA. A single record per CDR3 protein comes from TCRdb applying MiXCR to the reads. The top ten hold less than 75% of the sample, which has approximately 95,000 distinct CDR3 sequences, around 62% seen once. Sequencing was performed on sorted CD4+, CD8+, or CD8+CD57+ T cells (not recorded which) from PBMCs. V and J are TRBV20-1 and TRBJ2-5, with 8 bases that match TRBD2. The receptor comes from a human donor with aplastic anemia. The DNA for the CDR3 is TGCAGTGCTAGAGCCTTGGCGGGGGGCTCTATCCAAGAGACCCAGTACTTC. It encodes CSARALAGGSIQETQYF.